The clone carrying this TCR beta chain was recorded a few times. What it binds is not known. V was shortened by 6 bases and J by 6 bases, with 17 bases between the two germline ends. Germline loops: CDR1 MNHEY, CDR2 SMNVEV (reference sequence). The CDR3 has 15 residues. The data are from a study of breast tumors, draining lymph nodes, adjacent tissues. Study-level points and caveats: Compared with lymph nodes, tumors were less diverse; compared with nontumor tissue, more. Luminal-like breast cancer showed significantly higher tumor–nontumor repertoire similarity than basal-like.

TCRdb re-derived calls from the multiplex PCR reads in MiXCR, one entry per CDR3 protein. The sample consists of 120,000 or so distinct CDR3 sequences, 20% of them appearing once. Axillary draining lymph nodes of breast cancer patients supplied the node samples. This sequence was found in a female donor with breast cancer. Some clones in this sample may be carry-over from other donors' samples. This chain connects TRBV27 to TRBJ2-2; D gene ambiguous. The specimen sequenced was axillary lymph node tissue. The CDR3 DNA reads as TGTGCCAGCAGAATTGGTGGGGTGACACCCGGGGAGCTGTTTTTT. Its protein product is CASRIGGVTPGELFF.